The sequence of this T cell receptor beta chain was determined in a study of blood T cell repertoires in COVID-19. Libraries were prepared by immunoSEQ multiplex PCR; TCRdb keeps only in-frame clonotypes and omits some of them. The repertoire has approximately 100,000 clones, roughly 92% of them found once; the top ten carry approximately 5.8%. The CDR3 is 15 amino acids. The germline V and J ends were trimmed by 6 bases and 6 bases, with 17 bases remaining between them. Germline CDR1 reads MNHEY; CDR2 reads SVGAGI. This receptor was identified in a man over 45 with active COVID-19. V usage is TRBV6-5 and J usage is TRBJ2-2; a possible D gene is TRBD2 (6 bases). The sample comprised peripheral blood. The CDR3 region has the DNA TGTGCCAGCAGCCCCCAACAGGCGGGACCCGGGGAGCTGTTTTTT. It translates to CASSPQQAGPGELFF.